This passage covers 25 T cell receptor beta chains from one sample sequenced in a study of a mutant IDH1 vaccine in newly diagnosed glioma. Time point meaning: week 5, during vaccination. All doses held 300 ug of mutant IDH1 20-mer peptide, with topical imiquimod. Antigens of these TCRs are unknown. Assay used: immunoSEQ multiplex PCR; TCRdb lists only in-frame clones, some missing. This sample has approximately 40,000 clones, with 78% found just once. The sequencing used PBMCs, collected from a glioma patient whose treatment included an IDH1 peptide vaccine. All receptors come from a man aged 40-49 years with glioma.

The chain combines TRBV6-1 with TRBJ2-7; perhaps TRBD2 as D (5 bases). V was cut by 2 bases and J by 3 bases, with 8 bases left in between. Germline V CDR1 and CDR2: MNHNS, SASEGT. There are 13 residues in the CDR3. CDR3 protein: CASSESGVYEQYF. In DNA, the CDR3 is TGTGCCAGCAGTGAATCCGGGGTCTACGAGCAGTACTTC.

This chain links TRBV9 with TRBJ1-2; no clear D. The CDR3 consists of 14 residues. Trimming pared 4 bases from V and 8 bases from J, leaving 18 bases between. Germline V gene lookup returns CDR1 SGDLS and CDR2 YYNGEE. CDR3 coding DNA: TGTGCCAGCAGCACCCTAAACTCAATAGGGGGCTACACCTTC. Protein sequence: CASSTLNSIGGYTF.

The CDR3 sequence: CASSESVTRDTGELFF. Written as DNA, the CDR3 is TGTGCCAGCAGTGAATCGGTGACTAGAGACACCGGGGAGCTGTTTTTT. The rearrangement uses TRBV25-1 and TRBJ2-2, with D perhaps matching TRBD2 (6 bases). This CDR3 has 16 amino acids. CDR1 is MGHDK, CDR2 SYGVNS, per germline. The V and J ends lost 1 base and 3 bases respectively, with 12 bases between them.

This clone was seen a handful of times. The chain joins TRBV30 to TRBJ1-2; D is possibly TRBD1 (5 bases). The CDR3 contains 14 residues. Trimming pared 2 bases from V and 5 bases from J, leaving 15 bases between. Germline V gene sequence: CDR1 GTSNPN, CDR2 SVGIG (reference sequence). CDR3 protein: CAWSRDSGRYGYTF. The CDR3 DNA sequence: TGTGCCTGGAGTAGAGACAGCGGAAGATATGGCTACACCTTC.

This chain uses TRBV10-2 with TRBJ2-2; D is possibly TRBD1 (5 bases). CDR3 length: 14 residues. Trimming removed 2 bases from V and 3 bases from J, with 7 bases in between. Germline CDR1 and CDR2: WSHSY and SAAADI. The CDR3 loop reads CASSEATDTGELFF. CDR3 coding DNA: TGCGCCAGCAGTGAGGCGACAGACACCGGGGAGCTGTTTTTT.

The chain is built from TRBV5-1 and TRBJ2-7; 8 bases fit TRBD2. Trimming at V came to 3 bases and at J to 4 bases, leaving 6 bases not matched to a gene. CDR1 SGHRS and CDR2 YFSETQ come from the germline V gene. The CDR3 covers 14 residues. In DNA, the CDR3 is TGCGCCAGCAGCTCTTCGGGGGGGCTTTACGAGCAGTACTTC. This sequence encodes CASSSSGGLYEQYF.

This chain joins TRBV10-3 and TRBJ2-2; D perhaps matches TRBD2 (6 bases). The ends were cut back, 0 bases at V and 6 bases at J, with 8 bases in the middle. The CDR3 extends over 14 amino acids. The germline V gene has CDR1 ENHRY and CDR2 SYGVKD. This chain's CDR3 is CAISESEGPGELFF. Here the CDR3 DNA reads TGTGCCATCAGTGAGTCGGAGGGTCCCGGGGAGCTGTTTTTT.

V is TRBV2 and J is TRBJ1-2; D ambiguous. Germline V gene lookup returns CDR1 SNHLY and CDR2 FYNNEI. The CDR3 is made up of 12 amino acids. The V end lost 7 bases, the J end lost 2 bases, and 8 bases lay between the germline ends. In DNA, the CDR3 is TGTGCCAGCAACCCCCCAAACTATGGCTACACCTTC. Its protein product is CASNPPNYGYTF.

The chain uses TRBV6-5 and TRBJ2-3; D gene uncertain. The CDR3 runs to 16 residues. Germline V gene lookup returns CDR1 MNHEY and CDR2 SVGAGI. Trimming left V 3 bases short and J 0 bases short, with 13 bases between. CDR3 sequence: CASSYSPRPSTDTQYF. The CDR3 DNA reads TGTGCCAGCAGTTATTCGCCTAGACCTAGCACAGATACGCAGTATTTT.

The rearrangement links TRBV25-1 to TRBJ2-1, with D tentatively TRBD1 (7 bases). V lost 4 bases, J lost 8 bases, and 15 bases lay in between. The germline gives CDR1 MGHDK, CDR2 SYGVNS. The CDR3 extends over 14 amino acids. The CDR3 here is CASSGQGGFDEQFF. The CDR3 bases are TGTGCCAGCAGTGGGCAGGGGGGCTTCGATGAGCAGTTCTTC.

The CDR3 spells CASSPSGGGTDTQYF. The CDR3, as DNA: TGTGCCAGCTCACCTAGCGGGGGGGGCACAGATACGCAGTATTTT. The V and J genes are TRBV18 and TRBJ2-3; TRBD2 aligns across 11 bases. This CDR3 is 15 amino acids long. The V gene's germline CDR1 is KGHSH and CDR2 LQKENI. V lost 3 bases, J lost 1 base, and 0 bases stayed unmatched.

The V and J genes are TRBV7-8 and TRBJ1-3; TRBD1 matches at 9 bases. CDR3 length equals 15 residues. With 5 bases clipped from V and 0 bases from J, the junction kept 2 bases outside the gene matches. In germline, CDR1 is SGHVS, CDR2 FQNEAQ. CDR3 sequence (DNA): TGTGCCAGCAGCCGGGACAGGGTCTCTGGAAACACCATATATTTT. Its protein product is CASSRDRVSGNTIYF.

This clone was recorded a few times. The chain carries TRBV29-1 and TRBJ1-5, with D unclear. Germline loops: CDR1 SQVTM, CDR2 ANQGSEA. This CDR3 contains 14 residues. The germline V and J ends were trimmed by 4 bases and 3 bases, with 13 bases remaining between them. In DNA form, the CDR3 reads TGCAGCGTTGCGTCTAGGTCCACCAATCAGCCCCAGCATTTT. As protein: CSVASRSTNQPQHF.

J is TRBJ1-2 and V is TRBV28, with D unresolved. Germline loops: CDR1 MDHEN, CDR2 SYDVKM. The CDR3 totals 11 residues. Here the CDR3 reads CAIARDYGYTF. CDR3 bases: TGTGCAATCGCGCGGGACTATGGCTACACCTTC.

This clone qualifies as medium-sized. The chain uses TRBV18 and TRBJ2-2, with D tentatively TRBD1 (5 bases). From germline, CDR1 is KGHSH and CDR2 LQKENI. Trimming removed 11 bases from V and 0 bases from J, with 10 bases in between. The CDR3 loop spans 13 amino acids. In DNA form, the CDR3 reads TGTGCCGTCCAGGGAACGAACACCGGGGAGCTGTTTTTT. Amino acid sequence: CAVQGTNTGELFF.

This clone was recorded a few times. This chain links TRBV5-8 with TRBJ2-1, with D perhaps matching TRBD2 (7 bases). Germline V gene data show CDR1 as SGHTS and CDR2 as YDEGEE. Trimming pared 1 base from V and 1 base from J, leaving 12 bases between. This CDR3 is 16 amino acids long. CDR3: CASSLFAGASYNEQFF. The CDR3 DNA follows: TGTGCCAGCAGCTTGTTTGCGGGGGCTTCCTACAATGAGCAGTTCTTC. The whole variable domain, remainder taken from reference TRBV5-8 and TRBJ2-1, is EAGVTQSPTHLIKTRGQQATLRCSPISGHTSVYWYQQALGLGLQFLLWYDEGEERNRGNFPPRFSGRQFPNYSSELNVNALELEDSALYLCASSLFAGASYNEQFFGPGTRLTVL.

This clone was observed a single time. The chain has TRBV5-1 and TRBJ2-7; the match to TRBD1 covers 8 bases. This CDR3 is 14 amino acids long. The germline V gene has CDR1 SGHRS and CDR2 YFSETQ. Trimming at V came to 2 bases and at J to 7 bases, leaving 8 bases not matched to a gene. This CDR3 is CASSFTGGSGEQYF. CDR3 bases: TGCGCCAGCAGCTTCACAGGGGGTTCGGGGGAGCAGTACTTC.

DNA of the CDR3: TGCGCCAGCAGCCAAGATGGGGGTTTTAACCAGCCCCAGCATTTT. Protein: CASSQDGGFNQPQHF. The rearrangement joins TRBV4-1 to TRBJ1-5; D perhaps matches TRBD1 (5 bases). CDR3 length equals 15 residues. V was trimmed by 0 bases and J by 7 bases, leaving 13 bases between them. CDR1 is MGHRA and CDR2 is YSYEKL in the germline V gene.

V usage is TRBV5-1 and J usage is TRBJ1-2; D ambiguous. Germline V gives CDR1 SGHRS, CDR2 YFSETQ. The CDR3 length is 15 residues. Trimming stripped 5 bases from V and 4 bases from J, with 18 bases between. The CDR3: CASRSNQIRSYGYTF. In DNA, the CDR3 is TGCGCCAGCAGATCAAATCAAATCCGTAGCTATGGCTACACCTTC.

The chain uses TRBV7-8 and TRBJ1-4, with 12 bases identical to TRBD1. V was clipped by 1 base and J by 8 bases; unmatched bases: 5. The CDR3 sequence is 16 residues long. CDR1 is SGHVS, CDR2 FQNEAQ, per germline. The chain's CDR3 is CASSLVGQGAGEKLFF. The CDR3 nucleotides read TGTGCCAGCAGCTTAGTGGGACAGGGGGCAGGGGAAAAACTGTTTTTT.

The genes are TRBV5-1 and TRBJ2-3; D is uncertain. In germline, CDR1 is SGHRS, CDR2 YFSETQ. V lost 0 bases, J lost 2 bases, and 13 bases lay in between. The CDR3 has 16 residues. The CDR3 is CASSLEPATPTDTQYF. CDR3 sequence (DNA): TGCGCCAGCAGCTTGGAACCGGCGACTCCCACAGATACGCAGTATTTT.

The V gene is TRBV30, the J gene TRBJ2-3, with 16 bases fitting TRBD2. Trimming cost V 2 bases and J 6 bases; bases outside gene matches: 8. CDR3 length equals 17 residues. Germline CDR1 GTSNPN, CDR2 SVGIG (reference sequence). The CDR3 nucleotides are TGTGCCTGGAGTCGACAGGGACTAGCGGGGGGGCGTGATACGCAGTATTTT. Translated: CAWSRQGLAGGRDTQYF.

V gene TRBV10-3 combines with J gene TRBJ2-1; no reliable D call. The CDR3 totals 13 residues. The germline V and J ends were trimmed by 3 bases and 2 bases, with 5 bases remaining between them. Germline CDR1 is ENHRY and CDR2 is SYGVKD. CDR3 nucleotide sequence: TGTGCCATCAGTGAACAGACCTACAATGAGCAGTTCTTC. As protein: CAISEQTYNEQFF.

This clone was seen more than once but under ten times. The gene calls are TRBV27 and TRBJ1-5; TRBD1 matches at 8 bases. V trimming: 5 bases; J trimming: 7 bases; junction bases outside the gene matches: 13. CDR3 length: 16 amino acids. Germline-derived CDR1 and CDR2 are MNHEY and SMNVEV (reference sequence). The CDR3 sequence is CASSPGQAQARQPQHF. The CDR3 bases are TGTGCCAGCAGTCCGGGACAGGCACAAGCAAGGCAGCCCCAGCATTTT.

The V call is TRBV10-3, the J call TRBJ2-3; 8 positions agree with TRBD2. Germline V lookup: CDR1 ENHRY, CDR2 SYGVKD. V shed 6 bases and J 5 bases; nucleotides not matched to a gene: 10. This CDR3 comprises 15 residues. CDR3 sequence (DNA): TGTGCCATCAGGCGGGGGGCGATAAGGGAAGATACGCAGTATTTT. This encodes CAIRRGAIREDTQYF.